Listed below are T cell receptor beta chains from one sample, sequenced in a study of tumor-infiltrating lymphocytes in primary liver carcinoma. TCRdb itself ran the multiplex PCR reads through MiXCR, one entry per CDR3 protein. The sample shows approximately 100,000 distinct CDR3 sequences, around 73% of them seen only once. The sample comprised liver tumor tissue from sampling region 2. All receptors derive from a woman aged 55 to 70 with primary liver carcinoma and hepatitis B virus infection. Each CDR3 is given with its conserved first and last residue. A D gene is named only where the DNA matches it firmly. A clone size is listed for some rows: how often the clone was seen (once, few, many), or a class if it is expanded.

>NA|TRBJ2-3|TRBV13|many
CASSSPRQDSTDTQYF
TGTGCCAGCAGCTCACCCCGACAGGATAGCACAGATACGCAGTATTTT
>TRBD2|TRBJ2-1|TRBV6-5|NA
CARTPPTGGLEQFF
TGTGCTAGGACCCCCCCGACGGGAGGACTCGAGCAGTTCTTC
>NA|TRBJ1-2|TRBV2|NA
CVSSGDRMNHGYTF
TGTGTCAGCAGTGGCGACAGGATGAACCATGGCTACACCTTC
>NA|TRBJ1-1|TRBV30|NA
CAWNPPSAANTKAFF
TGTGCCTGGAATCCCCCCTCTGCAGCGAACACTAAAGCTTTCTTT
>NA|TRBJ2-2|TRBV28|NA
CASSLARRTGELFF
TGTGCCAGCAGTTTAGCCCGGAGAACCGGGGAGCTGTTTTTT
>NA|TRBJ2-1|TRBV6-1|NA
CASSDHSGRAYNGQFF
TGTGCCAGTTCAGACCATAGCGGCAGAGCCTACAATGGGCAGTTCTTC
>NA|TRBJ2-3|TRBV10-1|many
CASSESKDTQYF
TGCGCCAGCAGTGAGTCGAAAGATACGCAGTATTTT
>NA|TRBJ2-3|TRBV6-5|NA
CASRGHTGGDTRYF
TGTGCCAGTAGAGGACACACGGGTGGAGATACGCGGTATTTT
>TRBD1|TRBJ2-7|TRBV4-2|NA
CVSRKESWTGFNEQYF
TGTGTCAGCAGGAAAGAATCCTGGACAGGGTTTAACGAGCAGTACTTC
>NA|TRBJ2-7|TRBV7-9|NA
CASSLFPRMSHEKYF
TGTGCCAGCAGCTTGTTCCCTCGGATGAGCCACGAGAAGTACTTC
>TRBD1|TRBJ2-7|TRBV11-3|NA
CASSLRTGGSLGQYF
TGTGCCAGCAGCTTACGGACAGGGGGCTCCCTTGGGCAGTACTTC
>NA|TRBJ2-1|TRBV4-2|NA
CASRQEQRFNEQFF
TGTGCCAGCCGCCAAGAACAGCGGTTCAATGAGCAGTTCTTC
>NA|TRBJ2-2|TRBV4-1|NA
CASSQDLGMGRRSRELFF
TGCGCCAGCAGCCAAGATCTAGGGATGGGTCGGAGATCCCGGGAGCTGTTTTTT
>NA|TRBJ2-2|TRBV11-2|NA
CASSLGYKGGQDRDIGEPFF
TGTGCCAGCAGCTTAGGGTATAAGGGAGGACAGGATAGGGACATCGGGGAGCCGTTTTTT
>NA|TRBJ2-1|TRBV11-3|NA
CASNSRGARTMGNVQFF
TGTGCCAGCAACTCCCGGGGGGCTCGGACCATGGGCAATGTGCAGTTCTTC
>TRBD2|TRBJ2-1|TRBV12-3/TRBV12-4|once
CASSRLRGDYNGQFF
TGTGCCAGCAGTAGACTACGGGGGGACTACAATGGGCAGTTCTTT
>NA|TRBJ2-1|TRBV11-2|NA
CASSIVEAPTHNEEFF
TGTGCCAGCAGCATAGTAGAGGCCCCTACCCACAATGAGGAGTTCTTC
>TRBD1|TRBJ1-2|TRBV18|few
CASSPTGQGAYGYTF
TGTGCCAGCTCACCAACGGGACAGGGGGCTTATGGCTACACCTTC